This TCR beta chain was found in a study of blood T cell repertoires in COVID-19. On the study more broadly: The study drew acute and convalescent COVID-19 samples from the United States, Italy and Spain. PBMCs, B-cell-depleted T cells, or T cells provided the cDNA or gDNA that made up the material.

There are 12 residues in the CDR3. Trimming removed 6 bases at V and 4 bases at J, with 8 bases between. CDR1 is SNHLY and CDR2 is FYNNEI in the germline V gene. Study processing details: From reference gene primer amplification, estimates of nucleated cell counts were derived. The assay was immunoSEQ multiplex PCR, and TCRdb's table has in-frame clones only and misses some. Clone size and the V and J calls come from that table; the DNA yielded D and trimming. This sample has 55,000 to 80,000 clones, with approximately 78% found just once. The sequencing input was peripheral blood. This clonotype was obtained from a human donor in a cohort sampled during active COVID-19. The chain combines TRBV2 with TRBJ2-3; no definite D call. The CDR3 here is CASRFSPDTQYF. CDR3 DNA sequence: TGTGCCAGCAGGTTCTCCCCAGATACGCAGTATTTT.